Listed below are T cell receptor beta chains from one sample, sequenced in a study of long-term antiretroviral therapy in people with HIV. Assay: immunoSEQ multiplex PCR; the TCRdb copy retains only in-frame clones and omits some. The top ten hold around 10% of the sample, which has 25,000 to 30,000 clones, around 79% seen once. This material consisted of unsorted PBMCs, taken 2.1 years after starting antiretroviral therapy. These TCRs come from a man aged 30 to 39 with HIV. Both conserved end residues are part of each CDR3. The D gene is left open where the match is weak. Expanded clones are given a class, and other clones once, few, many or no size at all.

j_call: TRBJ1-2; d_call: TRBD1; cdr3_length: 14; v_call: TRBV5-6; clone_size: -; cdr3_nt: TGTGCCAGCAGCTTGGTACAGGGGAACTATGGCTACACCTTC; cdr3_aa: CASSLVQGNYGYTF
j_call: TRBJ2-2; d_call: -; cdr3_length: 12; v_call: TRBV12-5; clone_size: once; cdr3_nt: TGTGCTAGTGGTAAAGATGTGGGGGAGCTGTTTTTT; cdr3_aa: CASGKDVGELFF
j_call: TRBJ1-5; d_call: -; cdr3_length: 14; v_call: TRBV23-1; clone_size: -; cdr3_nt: TGCGCCAGCAGTCCAGGGTATAGCAATCAGCCCCAGCATTTT; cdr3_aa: CASSPGYSNQPQHF
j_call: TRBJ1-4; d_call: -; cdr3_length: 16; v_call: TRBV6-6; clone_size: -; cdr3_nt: TGTGCCAGCAGTTACTCCTCGGGGGGCATTGAGGAAAAACTGTTTTTT; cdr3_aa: CASSYSSGGIEEKLFF
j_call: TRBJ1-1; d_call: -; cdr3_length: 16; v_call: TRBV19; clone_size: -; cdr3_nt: TGTGCCAGTAGTATGGGGTTTGGTCAGTGGAACACTGAAGCTTTCTTT; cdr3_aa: CASSMGFGQWNTEAFF
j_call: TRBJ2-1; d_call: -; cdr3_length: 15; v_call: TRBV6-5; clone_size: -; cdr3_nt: TGTGCCAGCAGTTACACCGGGCCTTACAACAATGAGCAGTTCTTC; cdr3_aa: CASSYTGPYNNEQFF
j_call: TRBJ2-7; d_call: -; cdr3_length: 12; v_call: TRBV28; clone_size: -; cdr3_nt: TGTGCCAGCACCAGGGACTCCTACGAGCAGTACTTC; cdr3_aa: CASTRDSYEQYF
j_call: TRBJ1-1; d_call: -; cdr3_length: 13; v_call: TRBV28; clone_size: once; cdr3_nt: TGTGCCAGCAGTCCCCCCGGGAAAACTGAAGCTTTCTTT; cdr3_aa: CASSPPGKTEAFF
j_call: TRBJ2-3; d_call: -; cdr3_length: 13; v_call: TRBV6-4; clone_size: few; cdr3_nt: TGTGCCAGCAGTGTTGGTAGCACAGATACGCAGTATTTT; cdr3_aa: CASSVGSTDTQYF
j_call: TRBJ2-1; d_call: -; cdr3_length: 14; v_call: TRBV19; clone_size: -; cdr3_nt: TGTGCCAGTAGTACAAAGACTAGTTCGGATGAGCAGTTCTTC; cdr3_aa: CASSTKTSSDEQFF
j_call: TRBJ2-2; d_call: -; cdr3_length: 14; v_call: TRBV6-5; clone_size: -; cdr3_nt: TGTGCCAGCAGTAGTCACCCGAACACCGGGGAGCTGTTTTTT; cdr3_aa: CASSSHPNTGELFF
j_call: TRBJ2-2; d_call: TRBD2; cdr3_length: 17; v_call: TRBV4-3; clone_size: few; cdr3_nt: TGCGCCAGCAGCCAAGATTGGGAACCGGGAGGCACCGGGGAGCTGTTTTTT; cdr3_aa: CASSQDWEPGGTGELFF
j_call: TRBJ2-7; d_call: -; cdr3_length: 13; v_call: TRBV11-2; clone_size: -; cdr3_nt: TGTGCCAGCAGCTTAGGAGACCGGCTCGAGCAGTACTTC; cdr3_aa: CASSLGDRLEQYF
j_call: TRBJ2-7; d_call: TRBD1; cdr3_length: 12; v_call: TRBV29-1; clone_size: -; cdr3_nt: TGCAGCGTGGGGACAGGCCCCGCCGAGCAGTACTTC; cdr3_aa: CSVGTGPAEQYF
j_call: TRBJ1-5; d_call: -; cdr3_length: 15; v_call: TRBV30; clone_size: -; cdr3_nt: TGTGCCTGGAGTGTAGGAGGGAATAGCAATCAGCCCCAGCATTTT; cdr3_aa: CAWSVGGNSNQPQHF